The source of this T cell receptor (beta chain) is a study of early T cells in non-severe SARS-CoV-2 infection. On the study more broadly: Bulk RNA taken from unsorted whole blood was sequenced, leaving chains unpaired.

Individual cDNA molecules received unique molecular identifiers during library preparation. TCRdb re-derived calls from the 5' RACE reads in MiXCR, one entry per CDR3 protein. Of 63,000 or so distinct CDR3 sequences in the sample, roughly 11% are singletons; the top ten hold roughly 6%. This CDR3 contains 16 residues. Germline V gene data show CDR1 as MGHRA and CDR2 as YSYEKL. V gave up 1 base and J gave up 2 bases; unmatched junction bases: 7. This clonotype appeared a few times. The chain is built from TRBV4-1 and TRBJ1-2, with TRBD1 matching 7 bases. The sequencing here drew on whole blood, taken at baseline. The TCR originated in an adult who was a healthcare worker with PCR-confirmed SARS-CoV-2 infection or an uninfected control (not recorded which). The CDR3 DNA sequence: TGCGCCAGCAGCCAAGCAGAACAGGGGTTGAACTATGGCTACACCTTC. Amino acid sequence: CASSQAEQGLNYGYTF.